This T cell receptor (beta chain) originates from a study of cytomegalovirus exposure and HLA in healthy donors (TCRdb year 2017). Turning to the overall study: An earlier analysis of some 550 of the donors reported 250 to 300 Gb of sequence data and 100 million to 140 million unique TCR beta sequences from 150 million to 200 million T cells. The later analysis used no new phenotypic data to find candidate immune exposures, relying instead on TCR beta sequences and their occurrence across donors. To decide whether each TCR beta V gene segment behaved as functional or pseudogenic, an earlier analysis of some 540 of the donors relied on high-throughput TCR beta sequencing. High-throughput TCR immunosequencing, statistical association of individual TCRs with disease status, and machine learning were combined to predict cytomegalovirus infection status. All discovery cohort repertoires had been generated using a single sequencing platform. Because of strong linkage in the cohort, a few DR-DQ haplotypes were treated as single units for association and clustering. In a later analysis, previously published TCR beta repertoires from some 640 donors were re-analyzed and high-resolution HLA genotyping was added so that TCR occurrence patterns could be studied. Among 300 to 500 genotyped donors of the cohort, an average of approximately 200,000 unique TCR beta nucleotide sequences was sequenced per donor, of which about 19% were non-productive. Around 330 gigabases of sequencing data and around 85 million unique TCR sequences made up an early release that covered several hundred HLA-typed donors. The study used immunosequencing to profile the T cell repertoires of 666 subjects and linked those repertoires to cytomegalovirus serostatus. Besides the first cohort of approximately 710 subjects, a separate validation cohort made up of over 100 different subjects was used. Genome-wide SNP genotypes for about 60% of the 666 donors were used in a later genetic analysis, which treated that subset as a discovery cohort. Class I and class II HLA loci were covered by the typing at four-digit resolution. Alongside the repertoire data, information on donor age, sex, ethnicity and CMV serostatus was compiled. The number of typed donors differed by locus: about 629-630 for A, B, C, DRB1 and DQB1; 522 for DQA1; around 610 for DPA1; and around 490 for DPB1. The genetic ancestry cluster associated with self-reported Caucasian donors included 65% to 90% of the 398 genotyped donors. The study was designed to test whether signatures of past pathogen exposure could be identified by cataloging public T cell receptors.

A note on this clone: Its recognized antigen is unknown. No base quality information exists; no much larger clone differs at one position.

The cohort was made up of 666 healthy bone marrow donors. Cohort members were all nominally healthy when sampled, although unrecorded immune exposures were likely present. The donor was CMV seropositive and belonged to the group of some 290 seropositive cohort members. A peripheral blood sample was collected from each donor, and TCR beta sequencing was performed on peripheral blood mononuclear cells. The Qiagen DNeasy Blood Extraction Kit was used to extract genomic DNA from the blood cell samples. Libraries were constructed by the immunoSEQ multiplex PCR assay. The multiplex PCR relied on a mix of 60 forward primers for TCR Vbeta segments and 13 reverse primers for TCR Jbeta segments. A multiplex PCR assay on genomic DNA amplified the CDR3 region of rearranged TCR beta genes. On the Illumina HiSeq System, the amplified TCR beta libraries were sequenced as 87-base-pair reads. In the original analysis: A later analysis counted about 80 million unique TCR beta chains across the approximately 700 repertoires, and some 12 million of these chains were shared by at least two donors. To remove PCR and sequencing errors, raw reads were error-corrected and collapsed into unique sequences using a nearest-neighbor algorithm that merged closely related sequences. To assign V, D and J gene segments, CDR3 sequences were aligned to IMGT reference sequences. For a sequence to be retained, a match of at least six nucleotides was required to both a V gene segment and a J gene segment. Rearrangements were called productive when the CDR3 lacked stop codons and stayed in frame with V and J; all others were non-productive. Following IMGT convention, CDR3 was defined as the stretch from the second conserved V-encoded cysteine up to the conserved J-encoded phenylalanine. In an earlier analysis of 550 to 650 of the donors, sequences lacking an unambiguous match to a single V gene segment were excluded. In an earlier analysis of a few hundred of the donors, V segments were called functional above 56.7% productive rearrangements and were called segregating when the between-donor standard deviation exceeded 5%. A statistical classification framework was developed to diagnose cytomegalovirus status using the catalog of TCR beta chain sequences. V and J gene assignment, in a later analysis, came from comparing TCR nucleotide sequences with IMGT/GENE-DB human TR gene sequences. A later analysis assigned CDR3 sequences and most-parsimonious VDJ recombination scenarios with the TCRdist pipeline. In a later analysis, each TCR beta chain was defined by its CDR3 amino acid sequence together with its V-gene family, and reads without a unique V-gene family were excluded. As a way to deal with suspected cross-contamination and a sequencing artifact, a later analysis dropped hundreds of nucleotide sequences that were highly shared and had low generation probability. For each public chain, a later analysis derived a clonal expansion index from normalized ranks of inferred template counts within each repertoire. Generation probabilities in a later analysis came from a VDJ recombination model fitted to out-of-frame rearrangements, and those results were checked against IGoR. A later analysis scored TCR-TCR, TCR-HLA and TCR-CMV co-occurrence with hypergeometric tests, applying a repertoire-size bias correction to TCR pairs. In a later analysis, false discovery rates were estimated by permuting HLA or CMV assignments 20 times. In a later analysis, co-occurring TCRs were grouped with DBSCAN, and TCRdist sequence similarity was added when clustering was performed within HLA-allele-positive subsets. Co-occurrence clustering excluded repertoires with fewer than 30,000 or more than 120,000 public chains, plus five with anomalous nucleotide sharing. TCRdb obtained this table from immuneACCESS and retained in-frame rearrangements with V and J assigned. These tables miss some clones; where compared with another copy, unresolved V genes account for less than half of the shortfall, and the remainder is unexplained. V, J and clone size were drawn from that table, and D and trimming were deduced from the DNA. This sample has some 130,000 clones in its table, and 79% of those were observed once. The top ten constitute roughly 6.8% of the sample.

Broad study findings and their caveats: This cohort had only TCR beta chains sequenced, and the lack of alpha or paired-chain data limited which features could be detected. Because HLA typing was missing for some donors at each locus, association tests included only the typed subset. According to the authors, the approach could potentially be generalized to other disease states and immunological phenotypes. Sequencing depth was assumed to be roughly uniform across donors in the presence/absence analyses, though that assumption may not hold. A further reported finding was that TCR beta sequences accurately predicted the HLA-A and HLA-B alleles for most subjects in the first cohort. Correlated functional status among segregating V segments might reflect linkage disequilibrium, but an unknown experimental factor could not be ruled out. In vitro tests confirmed that a few of the cytomegalovirus-associated TCR beta chains recognize cytomegalovirus antigens. An earlier analysis of 587 of the donors showed that most TCR beta V segments appeared in productive rearrangements either about 87% or about 30% of the time, which broadly matched IMGT annotations. In a later analysis, the rate of TCR association differed among HLA loci, with DRB1 alleles having the most associated TCRs and HLA-C alleles having the fewest. Strong co-occurrence of HLA alleles, especially DR and DQ, made assigning TCR associations to individual alleles difficult. In a later genetic analysis, a missense DCLRE1C variant was associated with V-gene and J-gene trimming of TCR beta chains, and the association was replicated in an independent cohort. The classifier was reported to diagnose cytomegalovirus status with high specificity and sensitivity in both the original and validation cohorts. About 17 rarely observed V segments, including chromosome 9 orphons, were excluded from the earlier analysis of a few hundred of the donors because counts were too low. A later analysis associated 15,000 or so TCR beta sequences with specific HLA alleles at a false discovery rate of 0.05. Most TCR sequences were observed very rarely across donors, whereas some public TCRs were present in many individuals. According to a later analysis, most CMV-associated TCR beta chains appeared to be HLA-restricted, and the HLA associations seemed to be driven largely by CMV exposure. CMV serostatus was the only immune exposure information available for the cohort. The sequencing pipeline was judged likely to have produced a cluster of highly shared sequence variants as a technical artifact. A total of around 150 TCR beta chains were listed by the study as associated with cytomegalovirus. According to a later analysis, parvovirus B19, influenza, CMV and Epstein-Barr virus appeared linked to several top co-occurrence clusters. In a later analysis, HLA-associated TCR beta chains showed more clonal expansion and lower generation probabilities than non-associated chains that were equally common. According to a later genetic analysis, donors in an Asian-associated ancestry cluster had fewer N-insertions in productive TCRs than the approximately 700-donor mean.

The TCR sequence derives from a man aged 35-49 years in good health and CMV-seropositive. The sample taken for sequencing was PBMCs.

The sequenced DNA is TGTGCCAGTTCTCTGGCGGGGACCGGGGAGCTGTTTTTT. The translation is CASSLAGTGELFF. Recombination connected TRBV2 to TRBJ2-2; TRBD2 could be the D gene, as 6 bases match. From its cysteine to its phenylalanine, the CDR3 spans 13 amino acids. Here the CDR3 DNA is all that survives: 39 bases in frame from base 1. The germline V gene gives CDR1 as SNHLY and CDR2 as FYNNEI. Trimming removed 9 bases from V and 5 bases from J, leaving 13 bases between the germline ends.